The source of this TCR beta chain is a study of blood T cell repertoires in COVID-19. On the study more broadly: The study drew acute and convalescent COVID-19 samples from the United States, Italy and Spain. Sample material is recorded as cDNA or gDNA derived from T cells, B-cell-depleted T cells, or PBMCs.

Germline-derived CDR1 and CDR2 are SGHAT and FQNNGV. V shed 0 bases and J 9 bases; nucleotides not matched to a gene: 9. The CDR3 runs 16 residues. The authors' processing: Reference gene primer amplification yielded estimated nucleated cell counts. The method was immunoSEQ multiplex PCR; TCRdb's version includes in-frame clones alone and lacks a portion of them. Clonal size and the V and J genes are those of that table, whereas D and trimming came from the DNA. The sample lists 130,000 or so clones, 82% occurring once. This chain joins TRBV11-2 and TRBJ2-3, with 10 nucleotides matching TRBD2. The receptor's source is a woman aged 70 to 79 with acute or convalescent COVID-19. Source material: peripheral blood. CDR3 sequence: CASSLDTASGGRTQYF. The CDR3 nucleotides are TGTGCCAGCAGCTTAGATACGGCTAGCGGGGGCCGGACGCAGTATTTT.